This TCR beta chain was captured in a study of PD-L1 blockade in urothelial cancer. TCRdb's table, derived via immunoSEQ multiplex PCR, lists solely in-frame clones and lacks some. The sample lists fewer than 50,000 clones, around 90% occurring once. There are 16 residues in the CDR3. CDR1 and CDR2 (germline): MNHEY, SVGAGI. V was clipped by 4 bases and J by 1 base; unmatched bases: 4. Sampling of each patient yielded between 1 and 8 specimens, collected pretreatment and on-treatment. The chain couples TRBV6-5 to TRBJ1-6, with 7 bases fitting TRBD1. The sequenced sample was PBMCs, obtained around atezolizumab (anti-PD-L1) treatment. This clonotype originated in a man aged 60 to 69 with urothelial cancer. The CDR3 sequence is CASSSSGGSYNSPLHF. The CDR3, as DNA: TGTGCCAGCAGTTCCTCAGGGGGATCCTATAATTCACCCCTCCACTTT.